These 31 T cell receptor beta chains originate from one sample sequenced in a study of PD-1 blockade in classical Hodgkin lymphoma. Time point specified: cycle 4 day 1 (C4D1), after more than five weeks of nivolumab. Exposure to brentuximab vedotin varied, and each patient had relapsed following autologous stem cell transplantation. The table came from immunoSEQ multiplex PCR; TCRdb's copy has only in-frame clones and leaves some out. The profile shows about 110,000 clones, around nine tenths of them singletons. The source material was peripheral blood mononuclear cells (PBMCs), sampled before the fourth cycle of nivolumab. Receptor source: a human donor with classical Hodgkin lymphoma.

V and J are TRBV5-1 and TRBJ2-1; TRBD2 matches at 10 bases. CDR3 length: 16 residues. Germline CDR1 SGHRS, CDR2 YFSETQ. The V and J ends lost 0 bases and 5 bases, in that order; junction bases with no gene match: 5. CDR3 residues: CASSLVWTSGHNEQFF. CDR3 coding DNA: TGCGCCAGCAGCTTGGTCTGGACTAGCGGACACAATGAGCAGTTCTTC.

The genes are TRBV4-1 and TRBJ1-2, with D maybe TRBD1 (6 bases). This CDR3 region has 15 residues. Germline CDR1 reads MGHRA; CDR2 reads YSYEKL. The V end was cut by 0 bases, the J end by 2 bases, with 10 bases between. CDR3 coding DNA: TGCGCCAGCAGCCAAGAGTCACAGGGCAACTATGGCTACACCTTC. Amino acid sequence: CASSQESQGNYGYTF.

The chain combines TRBV2 with TRBJ2-2, with 14 bases lining up with TRBD2. J gave up 1 base and V 7 bases, and 2 bases lay outside the gene matches. CDR3 size: 16 residues. Germline V gene lookup returns CDR1 SNHLY and CDR2 FYNNEI. This chain's CDR3 is CASKGLAGGNTGELFF. CDR3 DNA: TGTGCCAGCAAAGGACTAGCGGGGGGGAACACCGGGGAGCTGTTTTTT.

The V gene is TRBV2, the J gene TRBJ2-3; perhaps TRBD2 as D (6 bases). Looked up from germline, CDR1 is SNHLY and CDR2 is FYNNEI. CDR3 length: 15 residues. Trimming left V 6 bases short and J 4 bases short, with 17 bases between. CDR3 DNA: TGTGCCAGCAGCCCTACTGGAGGGACCGCAGATACGCAGTATTTT. It specifies CASSPTGGTADTQYF.

J is TRBJ1-2 and V is TRBV6-5; D perhaps matches TRBD1 (5 bases). Germline assignment: CDR1 MNHEY and CDR2 SVGAGI. V was pared by 7 bases and J by 1 base, with 13 bases between. This CDR3 spans 14 amino acids. This CDR3 is CASNPGLLNYGYTF. CDR3 sequence (DNA): TGTGCCAGCAATCCGGGACTGCTTAACTATGGCTACACCTTC.

This CDR3 is CASSRWEGSGRNEQFF. The CDR3 nucleotides read TGTGCCAGTAGCCGATGGGAGGGTAGCGGGAGGAATGAGCAGTTCTTC. This chain connects TRBV19 to TRBJ2-1; TRBD2 matches 10 bases. The CDR3 has 16 amino acids. Germline values: CDR1 LNHDA, CDR2 SQIVND (reference sequence). V was clipped by 6 bases and J by 7 bases; unmatched bases: 12.

CDR3 residues: CASSSAGDGGYTF. Here the CDR3 DNA reads TGCGCCAGCAGCTCGGCAGGGGACGGCGGCTACACCTTC. This chain uses TRBV5-1 with TRBJ1-2; weak D call: TRBD1 (6 bases). In germline, CDR1 is SGHRS, CDR2 YFSETQ. Trimming stripped 3 bases from V and 8 bases from J, with 14 bases between. The CDR3 is 13 residues long. Filled out from reference TRBV5-1 and TRBJ1-2, the complete variable domain reads KAGVTQTPRYLIKTRGQQVTLSCSPISGHRSVSWYQQTPGQGLQFLFEYFSETQRNKGNFPGRFSGRQFSNSRSEMNVSTLELGDSALYLCASSSAGDGGYTFGSGTRLTVV.

The genes are TRBV7-9 and TRBJ2-5, with D possibly matching TRBD2 (6 bases). Germline CDR1 is SEHNR and CDR2 is FQNEAQ (reference sequence). The CDR3 contains 13 residues. V shed 2 bases and J shed 5 bases, with 9 bases lying between them. The CDR3 DNA reads TGTGCCAGCAGCTTACGGGAGTGGGAGACCCAGTACTTC. Amino acids: CASSLREWETQYF.

The rearrangement uses TRBV30 and TRBJ2-7; 7 nucleotides align to TRBD2. Per germline, CDR1 GTSNPN and CDR2 SVGIG (reference sequence). The CDR3 contains 12 residues. V lost 4 bases to trimming and J lost 2 bases; unmatched junction nucleotides: 2. Written as DNA, the CDR3 is TGTGCCTGGAATCGGGGGGCCTACGAGCAGTACTTC. Amino acids: CAWNRGAYEQYF.

The genes are TRBV6-6 and TRBJ1-3; D gene unclear. This CDR3 has 15 residues. Germline V gene data show CDR1 as MNHNY and CDR2 as SVGAGI (reference sequence). Trimming shortened V by 6 bases and J by 0 bases, and 12 bases separated the two germline ends. The CDR3 nucleotides read TGTGCCAGCAGACCCGACGGCCTCTCTGGAAACACCATATATTTT. Its translation: CASRPDGLSGNTIYF.

The V and J genes are TRBV18 and TRBJ1-1; no clear D. Deletions cut 3 bases from V and 1 base from J, with 6 bases between. The CDR3 is made up of 13 amino acids. CDR1 is KGHSH, CDR2 LQKENI, per germline. This CDR3 reads CASSPRGNTEAFF. CDR3 coding DNA: TGTGCCAGCTCACCTCGAGGGAACACTGAAGCTTTCTTT.

The chain employs TRBV20-1 and TRBJ1-1; D possibly corresponds to TRBD1 (5 bases). V shed 7 bases and J shed 4 bases, with 7 bases lying between them. CDR1 and CDR2 from the germline V gene are DFQATT and SNEGSKA (reference sequence). This CDR3 spans 10 amino acids. CDR3 region: CSGGLTEAFF. Here the CDR3 DNA reads TGCAGTGGGGGCCTCACTGAAGCTTTCTTT.

This clone was seen a single time. V is TRBV6-1 and J is TRBJ2-1, with 8 bases that match TRBD2. J lost 3 bases, V lost 0 bases, and 1 base had no gene match. The germline gives CDR1 MNHNS, CDR2 SASEGT. The CDR3 runs 15 residues. CDR3 amino acids: CASSEATSGYNEQFF. The CDR3 region has the DNA TGTGCCAGCAGTGAAGCAACTAGCGGCTACAATGAGCAGTTCTTC.

The chain recombines TRBV7-2 with TRBJ1-1; no clear D gene. Germline loops: CDR1 SGHTA, CDR2 FQGNSA. This CDR3 has 13 residues. V gave up 0 bases and J gave up 8 bases, with 10 bases separating them. DNA of the CDR3: TGTGCCAGCAGCTTAGCGCCGGCAGCGGAAGCTTTCTTT. Translating it yields CASSLAPAAEAFF.

The chain is built from TRBV5-1 and TRBJ2-7; 10 bases match TRBD2. The CDR3 covers 17 residues. The germline V gene encodes CDR1 SGHRS and CDR2 YFSETQ. Unmatched junction bases numbered 11, after V lost 0 bases and J lost 5 bases. CDR3 in DNA: TGCGCCAGCAGCTTGGGGGTGGTAGCGGGAGGAGGCGACGAGCAGTACTTC. As protein: CASSLGVVAGGGDEQYF.

As regards this clone: This same CDR3 is encoded by further DNA sequences in the sample. V is TRBV7-2 and J is TRBJ1-2; 7 bases agree with TRBD1. V was clipped by 5 bases and J by 2 bases; unmatched bases: 2. The CDR3 contains 13 residues. The V gene's germline CDR1 is SGHTA and CDR2 FQGNSA. The CDR3 nucleotides are TGTGCCAGCAGCCCGGACAGGAACTATGGCTACACCTTC. Protein: CASSPDRNYGYTF.

This chain joins TRBV18 and TRBJ1-4; D uncertain. The CDR3 covers 13 residues. The V gene lost 1 base and the J gene lost 8 bases, with 8 bases spanning the gap. The germline V gene has CDR1 KGHSH and CDR2 LQKENI. The CDR3 loop is CASSPQGGEKLFF. CDR3 bases: TGTGCCAGCTCACCACAGGGTGGAGAAAAACTGTTTTTT.

The V gene is TRBV4-1, the J gene TRBJ1-2, with D hard to call. This CDR3 comprises 13 residues. Deletions cut 3 bases from V and 8 bases from J, with 13 bases between. CDR1 and CDR2 (germline): MGHRA, YSYEKL. The CDR3 DNA reads TGCGCCAGCAGCCAGAGCGAGGGTTTCGGCTACACCTTC. This translates into CASSQSEGFGYTF.

Written as DNA, the CDR3 is TGCGCCAGCAGCTTCCCAGAGGCGAGCTCCTACGAGCAGTACTTC. This gives the protein CASSFPEASSYEQYF. The chain employs TRBV5-1 and TRBJ2-7; D is unclear. V shed 2 bases and J shed 0 bases, with 12 bases lying between them. This CDR3 has 15 amino acids. From germline, CDR1 is SGHRS and CDR2 YFSETQ.

The genes are TRBV5-6 and TRBJ2-5; D gene unclear. Trimming removed 2 bases at V and 5 bases at J, with 13 bases between. The CDR3 is 14 amino acids. The germline gives CDR1 SGHDT, CDR2 YYEEEE. CDR3 sequence (DNA): TGTGCCAGCAGCTTCGCCACTCCTCGGGAGACCCAGTACTTC. Protein product: CASSFATPRETQYF.

The chain couples TRBV10-2 to TRBJ2-1, with D tentatively TRBD1 or TRBD2 (6 bases each). The germline gives CDR1 WSHSY, CDR2 SAAADI. The CDR3 is 13 amino acids. V was clipped by 3 bases and J by 7 bases, with 10 bases between them. CDR3 loop: CASSDRGGNEQFF. CDR3 sequence (DNA): TGCGCCAGCAGTGACAGGGGAGGTAATGAGCAGTTCTTC.

The sample holds one count of this clone. V gene TRBV7-2 combines with J gene TRBJ1-5; 7 bases fit TRBD1. The CDR3 is 13 amino acids. Germline V gene sequence: CDR1 SGHTA, CDR2 FQGNSA. Trimming took 3 bases from V and 6 from J; bases not matched to a gene: 2. The CDR3 is CASSFDRVQPQHF. CDR3 DNA: TGTGCCAGCAGCTTTGACAGGGTTCAGCCCCAGCATTTT.

The gene calls are TRBV11-3 and TRBJ2-1, with 14 nucleotides matching TRBD2. The germline gives CDR1 SGHNT, CDR2 YENEEA. Germline trimming cut 5 bases from V and 10 bases from J; bases unmatched to any gene: 10. The CDR3 totals 16 residues. CDR3 protein: CASSLGRLAGGEEQFF. The CDR3 DNA follows: TGTGCCAGCAGCCTGGGGAGACTAGCGGGAGGGGAAGAGCAGTTCTTC. The full variable domain, in which reference TRBV11-3 and TRBJ2-1 provide the parts outside the CDR3, is EAGVVQSPRYKIIEKKQPVAFWCNPISGHNTLYWYLQNLGQGPELLIRYENEEAVDDSQLPKDRFSAERLKGVDSTLKIQPAELGDSAVYLCASSLGRLAGGEEQFFGPGTRLTVL.

The chain joins TRBV5-1 to TRBJ2-1, with TRBD2 identical over 11 bases. V shed 4 bases, J shed 7 bases, and the junction held 7 bases outside the gene matches. The CDR3 is 15 amino acids. The germline V gene encodes CDR1 SGHRS and CDR2 YFSETQ. CDR3 in DNA: TGCGCCAGCAGCACCCCGGGACTAGCGGCAAATGAGCAGTTCTTC. As protein: CASSTPGLAANEQFF.

This chain joins TRBV19 and TRBJ1-2, with D hard to call. V lost 8 bases and J 7 bases, leaving 17 bases between the germline ends. The CDR3 extends over 13 amino acids. Germline V gene lookup returns CDR1 LNHDA and CDR2 SQIVND (reference sequence). CDR3: CASDRGQAAGYTF. Here the CDR3 DNA reads TGTGCCAGTGATCGAGGGCAGGCGGCTGGCTACACCTTC.

This clone has more than one count but fewer than ten. V usage is TRBV29-1 and J usage is TRBJ1-5; D possibly corresponds to TRBD1 (6 bases). With 6 bases removed from V and 0 bases from J, the gap between germline ends came to 15 bases. The CDR3 loop spans 15 amino acids. Germline V CDR1 and CDR2: SQVTM, ANQGSEA. The CDR3: CSVGGGFNSNQPQHF. The CDR3 DNA reads as TGCAGCGTCGGAGGGGGATTCAATAGCAATCAGCCCCAGCATTTT.

The V call is TRBV19, the J call TRBJ1-2; a weak D match, TRBD1 (6 bases). The germline V and J ends were trimmed by 4 bases and 2 bases, with 14 bases remaining between them. The CDR3 runs to 15 residues. The V gene's germline CDR1 is LNHDA and CDR2 SQIVND (reference sequence). CDR3 sequence reads: CASSNAGVGNYGYTF. CDR3 DNA sequence: TGTGCCAGTAGTAATGCAGGGGTTGGAAACTATGGCTACACCTTC.

This clone was detected once. V gene TRBV4-2 combines with J gene TRBJ2-7; D perhaps matches TRBD1 (6 bases). From germline, CDR1 is LGHNA and CDR2 YNFKEQ. Trimming pared 0 bases from V and 3 bases from J, leaving 18 bases between. The CDR3 covers 17 residues. CDR3 nucleotide sequence: TGTGCCAGCAGCCAAGAGTGGTCTGGTTACAGGGACTACGAGCAGTACTTC. Residues: CASSQEWSGYRDYEQYF.

The genes are TRBV28 and TRBJ2-4; a possible D gene is TRBD1 (6 bases). The CDR3 consists of 13 residues. Trimming took off 8 bases at V and 5 bases at J, with 13 bases between the two ends. Germline lookup yields CDR1 MDHEN and CDR2 SYDVKM. The CDR3 region has the DNA TGTGCCAGCTCCCTACAGGGCGAAAACATTCAGTACTTC. It codes for CASSLQGENIQYF.

This rearrangement joins TRBV10-3 to TRBJ2-2; 7 positions agree with TRBD2. The CDR3 has 14 amino acids. Per the germline V gene, CDR1 is ENHRY and CDR2 is SYGVKD. Unmatched junction bases numbered 5, after V lost 4 bases and J lost 6 bases. The CDR3 DNA sequence: TGTGCCATCAGTGGGCGGGGGTTCTCCGGGGAGCTGTTTTTT. It yields the protein CAISGRGFSGELFF.

This clone occurred once. The rearrangement links TRBV11-2 to TRBJ2-3; 7 bases match TRBD1. The CDR3 length is 15 residues. V dropped 5 bases and J dropped 1; count of bases not matched to a gene: 6. The germline V gene has CDR1 SGHAT and CDR2 FQNNGV. CDR3 bases: TGTGCCAGCAGCGACGACAGGGCGGGCACAGATACGCAGTATTTT. This sequence encodes CASSDDRAGTDTQYF.